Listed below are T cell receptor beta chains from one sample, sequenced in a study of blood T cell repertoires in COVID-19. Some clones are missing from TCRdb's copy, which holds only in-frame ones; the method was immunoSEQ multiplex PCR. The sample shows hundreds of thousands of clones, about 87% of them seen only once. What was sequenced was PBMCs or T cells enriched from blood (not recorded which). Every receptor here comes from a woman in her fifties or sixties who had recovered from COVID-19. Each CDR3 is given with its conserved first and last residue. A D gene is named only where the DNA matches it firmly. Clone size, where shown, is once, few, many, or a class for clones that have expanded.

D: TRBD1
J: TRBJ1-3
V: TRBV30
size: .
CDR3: CAWSLGTGRNTIYF
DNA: TGTGCCTGGAGCCTAGGGACAGGGAGAAACACCATATATTTT

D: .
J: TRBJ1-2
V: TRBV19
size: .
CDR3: CASSMTGSGGYTF
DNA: TGTGCCAGTAGTATGACCGGGTCGGGGGGCTACACCTTC

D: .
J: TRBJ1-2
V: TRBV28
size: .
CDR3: CASNLIGRRRSLDNYGYTF
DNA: TGTGCCAGCAATCTAATTGGGAGGAGGCGGTCCCTCGATAACTATGGCTACACCTTC

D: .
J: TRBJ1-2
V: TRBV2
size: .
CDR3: CASQRGWGYTF
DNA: TGTGCCAGCCAGAGAGGGTGGGGCTACACCTTC

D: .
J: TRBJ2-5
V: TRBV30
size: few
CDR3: CAWSRGGGQETQYF
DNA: TGTGCCTGGAGTAGGGGAGGGGGCCAAGAGACCCAGTACTTC

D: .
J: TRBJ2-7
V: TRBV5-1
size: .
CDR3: CASSLTPDNYEQYF
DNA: TGCGCCAGCAGCTTGACCCCTGACAACTACGAGCAGTACTTC

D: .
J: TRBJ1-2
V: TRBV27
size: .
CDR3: CASSSFRQSTGYGYTF
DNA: TGTGCCAGCAGTTCGTTTAGACAGAGCACAGGCTATGGCTACACCTTC

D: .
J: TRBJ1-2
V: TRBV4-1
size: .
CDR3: CASSQGLSGDDGYTF
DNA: TGCGCCAGCAGCCAAGGCCTTTCAGGGGATGATGGCTACACCTTC

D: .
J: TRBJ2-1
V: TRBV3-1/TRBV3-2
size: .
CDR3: CASSQEGGSDQFF
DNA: TGTGCCAGCAGCCAAGAGGGGGGATCCGATCAGTTCTTC

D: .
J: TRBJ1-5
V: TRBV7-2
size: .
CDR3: CASSPVGGRQPQHF
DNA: TGTGCCAGCAGCCCAGTGGGGGGTCGACAGCCCCAGCATTTT

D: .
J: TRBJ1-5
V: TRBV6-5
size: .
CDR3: CASSRQGNQPQHF
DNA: TGTGCCAGCAGCCGACAGGGCAATCAGCCCCAGCATTTT

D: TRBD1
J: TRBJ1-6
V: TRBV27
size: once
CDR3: CASSLSNPTGGNSPLHF
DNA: TGTGCCAGCAGTTTATCAAATCCCACAGGGGGCAATTCACCCCTCCACTTT

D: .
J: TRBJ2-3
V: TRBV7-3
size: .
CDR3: CASSLFPGDTQYF
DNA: TGTGCCAGCAGCTTATTTCCCGGAGATACGCAGTATTTT

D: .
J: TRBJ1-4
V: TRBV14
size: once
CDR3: CASSQVKTIGVNEKLFF
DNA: TGTGCCAGCAGCCAAGTTAAAACCATCGGGGTTAATGAAAAACTGTTTTTT

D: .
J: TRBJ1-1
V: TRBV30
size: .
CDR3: CAWSPDYSNTEAFF
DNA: TGTGCCTGGAGTCCGGACTATTCGAACACTGAAGCTTTCTTT

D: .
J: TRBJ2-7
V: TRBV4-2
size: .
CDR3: CASSQDRQSYEQYF
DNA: TGTGCCAGCAGCCAAGATCGTCAGTCCTACGAGCAGTACTTC

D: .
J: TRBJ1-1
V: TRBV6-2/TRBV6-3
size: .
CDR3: CASSYSRRNTEAFF
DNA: TGTGCCAGCAGTTACTCGCGGAGGAACACTGAAGCTTTCTTT

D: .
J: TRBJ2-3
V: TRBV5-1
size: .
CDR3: CASSTGTNTDTQYF
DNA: TGCGCCAGCAGCACCGGGACAAACACAGATACGCAGTATTTT

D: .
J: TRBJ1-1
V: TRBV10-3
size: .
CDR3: CAISESAAKNTEAFF
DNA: TGTGCCATCAGTGAGTCCGCCGCGAAGAACACTGAAGCTTTCTTT

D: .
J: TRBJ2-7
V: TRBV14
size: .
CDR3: CASSQVSLEQYF
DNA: TGTGCCAGCAGCCAAGTTTCCCTCGAGCAGTACTTC

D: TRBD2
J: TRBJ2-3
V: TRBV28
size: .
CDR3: CASSRGGRTDTQYF
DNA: TGTGCCAGCAGTCGGGGGGGGAGAACAGATACGCAGTATTTT

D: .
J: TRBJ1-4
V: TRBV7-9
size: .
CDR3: CASSKSAGTTNEKLFF
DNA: TGTGCCAGCAGCAAAAGTGCGGGTACAACTAATGAAAAACTGTTTTTT

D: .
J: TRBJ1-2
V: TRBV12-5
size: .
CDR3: CASGSETEGRGGYTF
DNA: TGTGCTAGTGGTTCAGAGACGGAGGGCCGCGGGGGCTACACCTTC

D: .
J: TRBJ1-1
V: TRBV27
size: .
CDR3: CASSLNNMNTEAFF
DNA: TGTGCCAGCAGTTTGAACAACATGAACACTGAAGCTTTCTTT

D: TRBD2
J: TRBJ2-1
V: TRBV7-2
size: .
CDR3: CASRGGLDEQFF
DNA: TGTGCCAGCAGGGGAGGGCTGGATGAGCAGTTCTTC

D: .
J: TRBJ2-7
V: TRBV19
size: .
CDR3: CASSIGVNYEQYF
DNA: TGTGCCAGTAGTATCGGGGTAAACTACGAGCAGTACTTC

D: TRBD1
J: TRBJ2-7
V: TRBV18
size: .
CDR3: CASSPPGQGHEQYF
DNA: TGTGCCAGCTCACCCCCGGGACAGGGCCACGAGCAGTACTTC

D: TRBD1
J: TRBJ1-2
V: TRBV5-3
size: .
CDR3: CARSPPGTGEPNYGYTF
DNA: TGTGCCAGAAGCCCTCCCGGGACAGGGGAACCAAACTATGGCTACACCTTC

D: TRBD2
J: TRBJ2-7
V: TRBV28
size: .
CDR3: CASSSLERGGNF
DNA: TGTGCCAGCAGTTCCCTCGAGCGGGGGGGGAACTTC

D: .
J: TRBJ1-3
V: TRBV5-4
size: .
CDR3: CASTPSPDRTLSGNTIYF
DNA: TGTGCCAGCACCCCTTCCCCAGACAGGACGCTCTCTGGAAACACCATATATTTT

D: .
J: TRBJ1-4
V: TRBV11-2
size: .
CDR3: CWEYDEKLFF
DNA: TGCTGGGAGTACGATGAAAAACTGTTTTTT

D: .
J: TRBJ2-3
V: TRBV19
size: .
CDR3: CASSIRSSTDTQYF
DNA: TGTGCCAGTAGTATACGGTCTAGCACAGATACGCAGTATTTT

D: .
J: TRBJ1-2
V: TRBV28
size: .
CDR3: CASSRGEGTYGYTF
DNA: TGTGCCAGCAGTCGGGGTGAGGGGACTTACGGCTACACCTTC

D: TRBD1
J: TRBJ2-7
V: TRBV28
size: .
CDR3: CASSFDRVNVQYF
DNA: TGTGCCAGCAGTTTCGACAGGGTCAATGTGCAGTACTTC

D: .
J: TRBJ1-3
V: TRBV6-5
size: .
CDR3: CASRSDRTGNTIYF
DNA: TGTGCCAGCAGATCGGACAGAACTGGAAACACCATATATTTT

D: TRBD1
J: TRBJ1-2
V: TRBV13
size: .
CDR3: CASSSPKDYRGRAYGYTF
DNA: TGTGCCAGCAGCTCCCCTAAGGACTACAGGGGAAGGGCGTATGGCTACACCTTC

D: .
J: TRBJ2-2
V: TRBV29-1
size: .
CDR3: CSVAGHSNTGELFF
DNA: TGCAGCGTTGCCGGTCATTCGAACACCGGGGAGCTGTTTTTT

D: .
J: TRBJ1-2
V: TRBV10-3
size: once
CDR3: CAISEREDYGYTF
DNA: TGTGCCATCAGTGAGAGGGAGGACTATGGCTACACCTTC

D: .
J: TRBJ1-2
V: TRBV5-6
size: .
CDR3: CASSLGTLSNYGYTF
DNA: TGTGCCAGCAGCTTGGGGACACTGTCAAACTATGGCTACACCTTC

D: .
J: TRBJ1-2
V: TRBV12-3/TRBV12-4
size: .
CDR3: CASTSPGGYTF
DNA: TGTGCCAGCACTTCCCCCGGGGGCTACACCTTC

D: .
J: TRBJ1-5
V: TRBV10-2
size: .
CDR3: CASSRTDQPQHF
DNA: TGCGCCAGCAGTAGGACAGATCAGCCCCAGCATTTT

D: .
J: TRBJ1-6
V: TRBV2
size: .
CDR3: CASSVGRGDNSPLHF
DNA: TGTGCCAGCAGTGTCGGCAGAGGAGATAATTCACCCCTCCACTTT

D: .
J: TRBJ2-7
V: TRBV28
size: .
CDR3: CASSPPKPTSYEQYF
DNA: TGTGCCAGCAGCCCACCAAAGCCCACCTCCTACGAGCAGTACTTC

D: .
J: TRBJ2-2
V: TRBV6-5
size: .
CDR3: CASTFTGTGAGELFF
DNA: TGTGCCAGCACCTTTACAGGGACCGGGGCCGGGGAGCTGTTTTTT

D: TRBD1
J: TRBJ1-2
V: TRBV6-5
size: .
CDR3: CASSYLTGGPGYTF
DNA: TGTGCCAGCAGTTACTTGACAGGGGGCCCTGGCTACACCTTC

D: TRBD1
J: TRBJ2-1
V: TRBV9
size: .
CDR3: CASSVGGPGQGINEQFF
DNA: TGTGCCAGCAGCGTAGGGGGACCGGGACAGGGGATCAATGAGCAGTTCTTC

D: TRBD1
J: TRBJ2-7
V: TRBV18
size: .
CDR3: CASSPSGTGVSYEQYF
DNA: TGTGCCAGCTCTCCCTCCGGGACAGGGGTTTCCTACGAGCAGTACTTC

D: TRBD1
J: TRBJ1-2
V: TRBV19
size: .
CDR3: CASSTDRESGYTF
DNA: TGTGCCAGTAGTACCGACAGGGAGTCCGGCTACACCTTC